Listed here are 26 T cell receptor beta chains from one sample, sequenced in a study of neurological immune-mediated disorders. TCRdb reprocessed the 5' RACE reads via MiXCR and lists one record per CDR3 protein. Among some 30,000 distinct CDR3 sequences listed, about a sixth were seen once. As for time point: technical triplicate 3. The sequenced sample was CD4+ T cells from blood. These receptors were obtained from a female donor with HTLV-1-associated myelopathy (HAM/TSP).

At least ten counts were recorded for this clonotype. This chain connects TRBV12-3 or TRBV12-4 to TRBJ1-1; weak D call: TRBD1 (5 bases). Trimming stripped 4 bases from V and 1 base from J, with 7 bases between. CDR3 length equals 13 residues. The CDR3 reads CASSSQENTEAFF. CDR3 nucleotides: TGTGCCAGCAGTTCACAGGAGAACACTGAAGCTTTCTTT.

Ten or more counts support this clonotype. The chain uses TRBV7-8 and TRBJ2-5; 10 bases align to TRBD2. The V segment lost 0 bases and the J segment 2 bases; nucleotides outside the gene matches: 3. The V gene's germline CDR1 is SGHVS and CDR2 FQNEAQ. CDR3 length equals 16 residues. CDR3 region: CASSLANSGGQETQYF. The DNA of the CDR3 is TGTGCCAGCAGCTTAGCGAATAGCGGGGGGCAAGAGACCCAGTACTTC.

This clonotype was seen repeatedly, ten times or more. This chain links TRBV10-3 with TRBJ2-2; 8 bases are shared with TRBD1. There are 16 residues in the CDR3. J lost 3 bases, V lost 11 bases, and 14 bases had no gene match. Germline V gene sequence: CDR1 ENHRY, CDR2 SYGVKD. As DNA, the CDR3 is TGTGCCGCAAGGCGTGTGGCAGGGGGCGACACCGGGGAGCTGTTTTTT. It is translated as CAARRVAGGDTGELFF.

This clonotype has ten or more counts. This chain uses TRBV7-2 with TRBJ2-2, with 7 bases aligning to TRBD2. The length of the CDR3 is 15 residues. Germline V gives CDR1 SGHTA, CDR2 FQGNSA. Losses at the gene ends were 8 bases for V and 3 bases for J; bases not matched to a gene: 9. The CDR3 DNA sequence: TGTGCCAGCCGACGGGAGGCTCTGGACACCGGGGAGCTGTTTTTT. Its translation is CASRREALDTGELFF.

V usage is TRBV19 and J usage is TRBJ1-6, with no clear D. V lost 7 bases to trimming and J lost 7 bases, with 11 bases between them. In germline, CDR1 is LNHDA, CDR2 SQIVND (reference sequence). This CDR3 spans 13 amino acids. The CDR3 loop reads CASIRDGNSPLHF. Here the CDR3 DNA reads TGTGCCAGTATTCGTGATGGCAATTCACCCCTCCACTTT.

This clonotype was seen more than once but under ten times. The chain couples TRBV18 to TRBJ1-5, with D perhaps matching TRBD1 (5 bases). The V end lost 3 bases, the J end lost 9 bases, and 9 bases lay between the germline ends. This CDR3 contains 12 residues. Germline V gene data show CDR1 as KGHSH and CDR2 as LQKENI. The CDR3: CASSPDSGPQHF. DNA of the CDR3: TGTGCCAGCTCACCTGACAGCGGGCCCCAGCATTTT.

There are many counts of this clonotype. The genes are TRBV7-2 and TRBJ2-2; D gene unclear. There are 14 residues in the CDR3. In germline, CDR1 is SGHTA, CDR2 FQGNSA. V lost 6 bases to trimming and J lost 7 bases, with 15 bases between them. CDR3 sequence: CASRKDVWDGELFF. The CDR3 DNA is TGTGCCAGCAGGAAAGATGTTTGGGACGGGGAGCTGTTTTTT.

This clonotype showed up many times. The V and J genes are TRBV20-1 and TRBJ2-5, with 7 bases identical to TRBD2. The V and J ends lost 3 bases and 5 bases, in that order; junction bases with no gene match: 15. The CDR3 length is 16 residues. CDR1 DFQATT and CDR2 SNEGSKA come from the germline V gene (reference sequence). The CDR3 DNA is TGCAGTGCTAGTGACCCTCGGCGGGGGACGGGGGAGACCCAGTACTTC. As protein: CSASDPRRGTGETQYF.

The chain couples TRBV18 to TRBJ2-7; 12 bases align to TRBD1. The CDR3 contains 14 residues. The V segment lost 0 bases and the J segment 9 bases; nucleotides outside the gene matches: 3. Looked up from germline, CDR1 is KGHSH and CDR2 is LQKENI. CDR3: CASSPPGQGASQYF. For the CDR3, the DNA is TGTGCCAGCTCACCACCGGGACAGGGGGCGTCGCAGTACTTC.

There are many counts of this clonotype. V is TRBV5-1 and J is TRBJ2-1; 13 bases agree with TRBD2. Per germline, CDR1 SGHRS and CDR2 YFSETQ. This CDR3 has 16 residues. V lost 1 base, J lost 5 bases, and 3 bases stayed unmatched. The CDR3 nucleotides are TGCGCCAGCAGCTTGTGGGGGACTAGCGGGAACAATGAGCAGTTCTTC. Protein sequence: CASSLWGTSGNNEQFF.

There are a few counts of this clonotype. The chain carries TRBV12-3 or TRBV12-4 and TRBJ1-6; no clear D gene. Trimming cost V 5 bases and J 5 bases, with 10 bases left between them. The CDR3 is 14 amino acids. The CDR3 reads CASSQRTHNSPLHF. CDR3 nucleotides: TGTGCCAGCAGTCAGAGAACCCATAATTCACCCCTCCACTTT.

This clonotype has ten or more counts. The chain joins TRBV20-1 to TRBJ2-3; no firm D call. CDR1 and CDR2 (germline): DFQATT, SNEGSKA (reference sequence). This CDR3 comprises 15 residues. V was shortened by 0 bases and J by 1 base, with 11 bases between the two germline ends. As DNA, the CDR3 is TGCAGTGCTAGAGATCGGCTGATCGGCACAGATACGCAGTATTTT. Amino acid sequence: CSARDRLIGTDTQYF.

The chain recombines TRBV7-2 with TRBJ2-3, with TRBD2 matching 7 bases. V shed 5 bases and J 3 bases; nucleotides not matched to a gene: 5. Germline loops: CDR1 SGHTA, CDR2 FQGNSA. The CDR3 length is 14 residues. The CDR3 bases are TGTGCCAGCAGCCGTCCCGGGGGGACAGATACGCAGTATTTT. The encoded protein is CASSRPGGTDTQYF.

This clonotype appeared many times. The chain employs TRBV10-3 and TRBJ2-2; a weak D match, TRBD1 (6 bases). V was trimmed by 10 bases and J by 3 bases, leaving 15 bases between them. Germline values: CDR1 ENHRY, CDR2 SYGVKD. This CDR3 spans 14 amino acids. CDR3 sequence (DNA): TGTGCCACCACCCCAGGGGCAGACACCGGGGAGCTGTTTTTT. Its translation: CATTPGADTGELFF.

Ten or more counts support this clonotype. V gene TRBV20-1 combines with J gene TRBJ2-1, with TRBD2 matching over 12 bases. Per germline, CDR1 DFQATT and CDR2 SNEGSKA (reference sequence). The CDR3 contains 13 residues. After removal of 6 bases from V and 6 bases from J, the junction contained 3 bases not matched to a gene. In nucleotides, the CDR3 is TGCAGTGCCCCGACTAGCGGGAGCAATGAGCAGTTCTTC. This codes for CSAPTSGSNEQFF.

This clonotype was recorded a few times. The chain is built from TRBV7-2 and TRBJ2-7; 12 bases agree with TRBD2. This CDR3 is 15 amino acids long. V shed 6 bases and J 7 bases; nucleotides not matched to a gene: 10. The germline V gene encodes CDR1 SGHTA and CDR2 FQGNSA. CDR3 sequence (DNA): TGTGCCAGCAGTCTGTTACTAGCGGGGGGCTTGGAGCAGTACTTC. It translates to CASSLLLAGGLEQYF. The full variable domain, completed using reference TRBV7-2 and TRBJ2-7, is GAGVSQSPSNKVTEKGKDVELRCDPISGHTALYWYRQSLGQGLEFLIYFQGNSAPDKSGLPSDRFSAERTGGSVSTLTIQRTQQEDSAVYLCASSLLLAGGLEQYFGPGTRLTVT.

This clonotype appeared many times. V gene TRBV20-1 combines with J gene TRBJ1-1; D is unresolved. The germline V gene has CDR1 DFQATT and CDR2 SNEGSKA (reference sequence). V was pared by 6 bases and J by 6 bases, with 17 bases between. This CDR3 spans 13 amino acids. The CDR3 loop is CSAQPPGAPEAFF. The CDR3 DNA is TGCAGTGCCCAACCCCCAGGCGCGCCTGAAGCTTTCTTT.

This clonotype was counted many times. At one end, the junction sequence differs from germline, possibly due to a read error. V and J are TRBV12-3 or TRBV12-4 and TRBJ2-5; D may be TRBD2 (7 bases). The CDR3 contains 15 residues. CDR3 protein: CASSFLAGAQGTQYF. CDR3 nucleotide sequence: TGTGCCAGCAGTTTTCTGGCGGGGGCCCAAGGGACCCAGTACTTC.

In this sample, this clonotype turned up many times. J is TRBJ2-1 and V is TRBV20-1, with TRBD2 identical over 8 bases. This CDR3 has 16 amino acids. V lost 0 bases to trimming and J lost 7 bases; unmatched junction nucleotides: 11. Germline CDR1 is DFQATT and CDR2 is SNEGSKA (reference sequence). CDR3 sequence: CSARDLFGRAGNEQFF. The DNA of the CDR3 is TGCAGTGCTAGAGATCTGTTCGGGAGGGCCGGTAATGAGCAGTTCTTC.

This clonotype was observed many times. J is TRBJ2-1 and V is TRBV11-1; TRBD2 matches at 11 bases. V dropped 5 bases and J dropped 2; count of bases not matched to a gene: 8. Per the germline V gene, CDR1 is SGHAT and CDR2 is FQDESV (reference sequence). The CDR3 length is 17 residues. The CDR3 DNA follows: TGTGCCAGCAGCCCGCGACTAGCGGGGAGGGCCTACAATGAGCAGTTCTTC. Its translation is CASSPRLAGRAYNEQFF. The variable domain in full, with the rest retrieved from reference TRBV11-1 and TRBJ2-1, is EAEVAQSPRYKITEKSQAVAFWCDPISGHATLYWYRQILGQGPELLVQFQDESVVDDSQLPKDRFSAERLKGVDSTLKIQPAELGDSAMYLCASSPRLAGRAYNEQFFGPGTRLTVL.

In this sample, this clonotype turned up many times. The chain is built from TRBV5-6 and TRBJ2-3; D remains ambiguous. The CDR3 contains 14 residues. Trimming removed 2 bases at V and 0 bases at J, with 7 bases between. Per germline, CDR1 SGHDT and CDR2 YYEEEE. This chain's CDR3 is CASSLSSSTDTQYF. For the CDR3, the DNA is TGTGCCAGCAGCTTATCCAGTAGCACAGATACGCAGTATTTT. Full variable domain (remainder filled in from reference TRBV5-6 and TRBJ2-3): DAGVTQSPTHLIKTRGQQVTLRCSPKSGHDTVSWYQQALGQGPQFIFQYYEEEERQRGNFPDRFSGHQFPNYSSELNVNALLLGDSALYLCASSLSSSTDTQYFGPGTRLTVL.

This clonotype was observed at least ten times. V and J are TRBV6-1 and TRBJ2-1; weak D call: TRBD2 (6 bases). The V and J ends lost 4 bases and 5 bases respectively, with 18 bases between them. Looked up from germline, CDR1 is MNHNS and CDR2 is SASEGT. The CDR3 has 16 amino acids. This CDR3 is CASSGSGRKVDNEQFF. In nucleotides, the CDR3 is TGTGCCAGCAGTGGCTCAGGGAGGAAGGTCGACAATGAGCAGTTCTTC.

This clonotype was counted many times. V is TRBV7-9 and J is TRBJ1-3; 8 bases align to TRBD1. The CDR3 is 14 residues long. Germline V CDR1 and CDR2: SEHNR, FQNEAQ (reference sequence). J lost 2 bases, V lost 5 bases, and 2 bases had no gene match. As DNA, the CDR3 is TGTGCCAGCAGCGTACAGGGGGCTGGAAACACCATATATTTT. Amino acids: CASSVQGAGNTIYF.

This clonotype was detected many times. V gene TRBV20-1 combines with J gene TRBJ1-1; D gene ambiguous. CDR1 is DFQATT and CDR2 is SNEGSKA in the germline V gene (reference sequence). This CDR3 spans 13 amino acids. V dropped 4 bases and J dropped 0 bases, with 9 bases sitting between them. CDR3 amino acids: CSAKKQMNTEAFF. The CDR3, as DNA: TGCAGTGCTAAAAAACAGATGAACACTGAAGCTTTCTTT.

This clonotype was seen at least ten times. The chain links TRBV20-1 to TRBJ2-1; 9 bases fit TRBD2. The CDR3 is 15 residues long. With V trimmed by 6 bases and J by 4 bases, 10 bases remained unmatched. Germline V gene sequence: CDR1 DFQATT, CDR2 SNEGSKA (reference sequence). In nucleotides, the CDR3 is TGCAGTGCCCGAGCGGGAGGTAGTCTTTACAATGAGCAGTTCTTC. Amino acid sequence: CSARAGGSLYNEQFF.

This clonotype was found many times. The rearrangement links TRBV5-1 to TRBJ2-1; D possibly matches TRBD1 or TRBD2 (7 bases each). This CDR3 spans 13 amino acids. Trimming removed 4 bases at V and 8 bases at J, with 13 bases between. Germline V lookup: CDR1 SGHRS, CDR2 YFSETQ. The CDR3 reads CASSPRGGDEQFF. The CDR3 DNA sequence: TGCGCCAGCAGCCCCAGGGGGGGCGATGAGCAGTTCTTC.